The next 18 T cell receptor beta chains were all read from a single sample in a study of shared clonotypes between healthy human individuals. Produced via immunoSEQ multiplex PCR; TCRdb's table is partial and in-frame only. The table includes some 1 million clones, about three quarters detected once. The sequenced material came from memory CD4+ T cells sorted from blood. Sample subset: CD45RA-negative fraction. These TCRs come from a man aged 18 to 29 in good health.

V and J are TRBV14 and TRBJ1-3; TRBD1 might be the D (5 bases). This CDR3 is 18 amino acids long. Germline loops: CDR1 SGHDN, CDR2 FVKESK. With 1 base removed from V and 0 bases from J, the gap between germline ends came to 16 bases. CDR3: CASSQVRGGGSSGNTIYF. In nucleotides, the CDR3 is TGTGCCAGCAGCCAAGTGCGGGGCGGCGGAAGCTCTGGAAACACCATATATTTT. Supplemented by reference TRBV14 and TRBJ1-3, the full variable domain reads EAGVTQFPSHSVIEKGQTVTLRCDPISGHDNLYWYRRVMGKEIKFLLHFVKESKQDESGMPNNRFLAERTGGTYSTLKVQPAELEDSGVYFCASSQVRGGGSSGNTIYFGEGSWLTVV.

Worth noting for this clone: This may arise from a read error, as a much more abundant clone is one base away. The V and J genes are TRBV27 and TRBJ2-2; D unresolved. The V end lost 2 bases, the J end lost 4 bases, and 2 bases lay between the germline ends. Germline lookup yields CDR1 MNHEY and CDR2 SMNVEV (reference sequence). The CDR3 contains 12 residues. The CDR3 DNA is TGTGCCAGCAGTTTAACCACCGGGGAGCTGTTTTTT. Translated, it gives CASSLTTGELFF.

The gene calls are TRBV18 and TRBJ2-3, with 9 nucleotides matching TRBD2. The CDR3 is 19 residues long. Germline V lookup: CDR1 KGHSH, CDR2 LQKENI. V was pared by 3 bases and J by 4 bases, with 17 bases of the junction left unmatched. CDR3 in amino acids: CASSPLMSSLAGIPDTQYF. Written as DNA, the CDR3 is TGTGCCAGCTCACCCCTGATGTCCTCCCTAGCGGGGATACCAGATACGCAGTATTTT.

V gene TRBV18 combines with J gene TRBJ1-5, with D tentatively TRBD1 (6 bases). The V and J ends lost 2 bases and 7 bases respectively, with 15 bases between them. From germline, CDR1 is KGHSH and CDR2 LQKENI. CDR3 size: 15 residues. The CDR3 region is CASSPTGTQSQPQHF. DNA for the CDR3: TGTGCCAGCTCACCAACCGGGACACAATCCCAGCCCCAGCATTTT.

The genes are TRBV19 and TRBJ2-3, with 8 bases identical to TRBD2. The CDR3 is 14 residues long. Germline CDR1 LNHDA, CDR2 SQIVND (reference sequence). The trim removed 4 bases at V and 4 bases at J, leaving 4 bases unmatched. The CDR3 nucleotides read TGTGCCAGTAGTACCGTAGCGGGATCAGATACGCAGTATTTT. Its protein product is CASSTVAGSDTQYF.

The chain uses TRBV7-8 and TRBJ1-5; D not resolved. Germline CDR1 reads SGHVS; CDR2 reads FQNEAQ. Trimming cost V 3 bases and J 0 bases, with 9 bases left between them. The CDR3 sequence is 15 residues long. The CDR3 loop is CASSLLADSNQPQHF. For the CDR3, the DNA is TGTGCCAGCAGCTTGTTGGCGGATAGCAATCAGCCCCAGCATTTT.

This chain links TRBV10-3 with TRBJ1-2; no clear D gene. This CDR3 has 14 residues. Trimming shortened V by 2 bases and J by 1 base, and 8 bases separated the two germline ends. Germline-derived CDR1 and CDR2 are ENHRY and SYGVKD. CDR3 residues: CAISEKDLNYGYTF. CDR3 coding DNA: TGTGCCATCAGTGAGAAGGATCTTAACTATGGCTACACCTTC.

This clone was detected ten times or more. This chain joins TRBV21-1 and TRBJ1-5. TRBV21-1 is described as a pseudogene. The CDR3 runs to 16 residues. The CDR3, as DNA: TGTGCCAGCAGCAATACCCGCCGCGGGGGAAGTCAGCCCCAGCATTTT. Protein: CASSNTRRGGSQPQHF.

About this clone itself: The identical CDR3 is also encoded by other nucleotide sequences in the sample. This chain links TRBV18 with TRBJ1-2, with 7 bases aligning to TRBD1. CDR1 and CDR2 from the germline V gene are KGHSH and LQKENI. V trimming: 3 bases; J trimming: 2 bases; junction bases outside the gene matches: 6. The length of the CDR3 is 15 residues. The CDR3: CASSPGDRANYGYTF. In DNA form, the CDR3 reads TGTGCCAGCTCACCTGGAGACAGGGCCAACTATGGCTACACCTTC.

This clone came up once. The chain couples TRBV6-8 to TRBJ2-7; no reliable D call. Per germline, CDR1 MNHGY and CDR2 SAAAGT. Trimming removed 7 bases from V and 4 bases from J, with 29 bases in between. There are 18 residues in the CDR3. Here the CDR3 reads CASNPRHLCSLPLYEQYF. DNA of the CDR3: TGTGCCAGCAACCCCCGACATTTATGTTCCTTACCTCTATACGAGCAGTACTTC.

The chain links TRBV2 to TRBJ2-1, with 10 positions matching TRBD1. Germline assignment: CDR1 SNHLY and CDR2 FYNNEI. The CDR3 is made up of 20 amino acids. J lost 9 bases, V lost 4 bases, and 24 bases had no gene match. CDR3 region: CASSAFRRSIGTGVAGEQFF. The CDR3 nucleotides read TGTGCCAGCAGTGCCTTTAGGCGTTCCATCGGGACAGGGGTTGCGGGTGAGCAGTTCTTC.

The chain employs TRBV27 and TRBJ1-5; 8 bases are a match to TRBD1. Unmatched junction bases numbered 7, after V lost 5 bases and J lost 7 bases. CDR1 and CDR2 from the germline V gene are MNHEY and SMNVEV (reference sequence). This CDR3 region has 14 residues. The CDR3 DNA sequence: TGTGCCAGCAGTACTACAGGGGGAAGGCAGCCCCAGCATTTT. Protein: CASSTTGGRQPQHF.

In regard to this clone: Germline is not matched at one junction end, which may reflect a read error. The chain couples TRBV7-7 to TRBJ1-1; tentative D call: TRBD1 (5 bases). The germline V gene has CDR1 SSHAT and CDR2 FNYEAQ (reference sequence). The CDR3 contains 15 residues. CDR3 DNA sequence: TGTGCTAGCAGTCCGGACGGGGCCAAGAACACTGAAGCTTTCTTT. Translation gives CASSPDGAKNTEAFF.

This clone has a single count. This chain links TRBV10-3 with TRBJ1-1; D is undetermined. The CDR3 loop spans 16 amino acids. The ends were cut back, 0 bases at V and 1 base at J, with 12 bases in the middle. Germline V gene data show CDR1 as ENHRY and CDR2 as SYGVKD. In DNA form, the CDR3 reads TGTGCCATCAGTGAGTCAGTCTTGGGCAGGAACACTGAAGCTTTCTTT. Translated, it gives CAISESVLGRNTEAFF.

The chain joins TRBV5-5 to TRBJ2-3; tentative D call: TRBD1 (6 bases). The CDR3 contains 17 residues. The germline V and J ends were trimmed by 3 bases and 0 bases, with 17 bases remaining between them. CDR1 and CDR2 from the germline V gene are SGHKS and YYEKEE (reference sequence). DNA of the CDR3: TGTGCCAGCAGCTGGGGCCACAGGGTGTCGAGCACAGATACGCAGTATTTT. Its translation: CASSWGHRVSSTDTQYF.

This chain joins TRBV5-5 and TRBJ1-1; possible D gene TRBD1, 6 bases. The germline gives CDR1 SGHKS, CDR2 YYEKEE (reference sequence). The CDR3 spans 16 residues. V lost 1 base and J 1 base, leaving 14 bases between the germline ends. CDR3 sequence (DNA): TGTGCCAGCAGCTTGAGGCCAGGGGCACCGAACACTGAAGCTTTCTTT. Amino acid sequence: CASSLRPGAPNTEAFF.

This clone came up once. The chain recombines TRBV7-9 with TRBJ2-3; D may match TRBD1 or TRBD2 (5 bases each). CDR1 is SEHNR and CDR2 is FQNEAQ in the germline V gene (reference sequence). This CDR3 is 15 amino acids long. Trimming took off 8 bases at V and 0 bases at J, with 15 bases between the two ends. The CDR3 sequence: CASRDGRASTDTQYF. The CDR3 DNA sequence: TGTGCCAGCCGGGACGGCAGGGCGAGCACAGATACGCAGTATTTT. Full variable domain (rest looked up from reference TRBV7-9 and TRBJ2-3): DTGVSQNPRHKITKRGQNVTFRCDPISEHNRLYWYRQTLGQGPEFLTYFQNEAQLEKSRLLSDRFSAERPKGSFSTLEIQRTEQGDSAMYLCASRDGRASTDTQYFGPGTRLTVL.

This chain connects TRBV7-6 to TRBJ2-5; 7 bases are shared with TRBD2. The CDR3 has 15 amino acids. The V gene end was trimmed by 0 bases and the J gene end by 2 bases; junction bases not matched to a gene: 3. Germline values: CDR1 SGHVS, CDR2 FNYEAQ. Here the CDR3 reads CASSLAGRGQETQYF. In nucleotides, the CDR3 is TGTGCCAGCAGCTTAGCGGGGCGGGGGCAAGAGACCCAGTACTTC.